This T cell receptor beta chain was profiled in a study of STAT5B mutations in CD4+ large granular lymphocyte leukemia. In the study overall: Healthy donors showed HLA-associated enrichment of the CDR3 'QG' motif.

Study-level results: Higher CD4+ than CD8+ T-LGLL clonality might reflect small sample size.

Libraries were prepared by immunoSEQ multiplex PCR; TCRdb keeps only in-frame clonotypes and omits some of them. Of under 35,000 clones listed, 60% to 80% were seen once; the top ten hold 0.25% to 0.35%. Details on this clone: What it binds is not known.

This receptor was taken from a human donor in good health. Sequencing was carried out using CD4+ T cells from blood buffy coats.

DNA of the CDR3: TGTGCCAGCAGTGAACAGGGAAGCTCCTACGAGCAGTACTTC. Residues: CASSEQGSSYEQYF. The chain has TRBV6-1 and TRBJ2-7; a weak D match, TRBD1 (5 bases). Trimming pared 2 bases from V and 0 bases from J, leaving 8 bases between. CDR3 length: 14 amino acids. CDR1 is MNHNS, CDR2 SASEGT, per germline.